This TCR beta chain emerged from a study of CXCR3-negative and CXCR3-positive naive CD8 T cells. This CDR3 is 16 amino acids long. In germline, CDR1 is SEHNR, CDR2 FQNEAQ (reference sequence). 5' RACE that incorporated UMI labels was used to prepare the TRB cDNA libraries. TCRdb re-called the 5' RACE reads and shows each CDR3 protein once, DNA omitted. This sample's clone table lists 50,000 to 75,000 distinct CDR3 sequences. The V call is TRBV7-9, the J call TRBJ2-2; TCRdb picks TRBD1, but there is no DNA to check that call. The TCR originated in a human donor in good health. Some clones in this sample may be carry-over from other donors' samples. Source material: naive CXCR3- CD8+ T cells from blood. The subset is: CD45RO-CCR7+CD27+CD95- naive CD8+ T cells lacking CXCR3 (TNR3-). CDR3 in amino acids: CASSLSGTENTAELFF.